The sample holds a few counts of the clone carrying this T cell receptor (beta chain). Its antigen remains unknown. TCRdb itself ran the reads through MiXCR, one entry per CDR3 protein. The sample holds almost 90,000 distinct CDR3 sequences, 25% to 30% seen once. The data were obtained in a study of T cell repertoires in cytomegalovirus infection. Looking at the study overall: Used in the study were CMV epitopes, some recently identified and HLA-C-restricted, others well-studied and HLA-B-restricted. In public TCR beta signatures, there were indications of both CMV infection and matching HLA type. Findings and limits, study-wide: In two of eight donors, the top clonotype was HLA-C-restricted CMV-specific.

Germline V gene lookup returns CDR1 MGHDK and CDR2 SYGVNS. The CDR3 sequence is 14 residues long. Trimming cost V 10 bases and J 0 bases, with 12 bases left between them. The clonotype originates from a human donor in good health (CMV status not recorded). Some clones in this sample may be carry-over from other donors' samples. The chain links TRBV25-1 to TRBJ2-2; D call uncertain. The starting material was CD8+ T cells from cultured PBMCs, obtained from culture after CMV antigen stimulation. CDR3 sequence reads: CATSQFANTGELFF. CDR3 sequence (DNA): TGTGCCACCTCACAGTTCGCGAACACCGGGGAGCTGTTTTTT.